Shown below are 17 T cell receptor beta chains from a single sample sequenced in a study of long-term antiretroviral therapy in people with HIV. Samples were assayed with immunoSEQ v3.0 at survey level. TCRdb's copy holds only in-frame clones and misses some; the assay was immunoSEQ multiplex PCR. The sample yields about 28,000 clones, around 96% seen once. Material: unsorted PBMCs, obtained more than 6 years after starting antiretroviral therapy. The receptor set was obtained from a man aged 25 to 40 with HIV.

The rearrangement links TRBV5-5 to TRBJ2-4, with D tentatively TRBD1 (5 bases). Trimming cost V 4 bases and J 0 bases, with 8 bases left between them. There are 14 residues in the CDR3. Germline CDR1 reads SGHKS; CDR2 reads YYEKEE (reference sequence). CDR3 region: CASSQTVAKNIQYF. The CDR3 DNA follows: TGTGCCAGCAGCCAGACAGTAGCCAAAAACATTCAGTACTTC.

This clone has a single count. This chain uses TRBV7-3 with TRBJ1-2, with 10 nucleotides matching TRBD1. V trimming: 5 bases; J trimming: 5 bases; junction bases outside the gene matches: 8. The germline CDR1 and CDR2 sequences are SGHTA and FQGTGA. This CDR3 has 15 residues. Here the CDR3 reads CASSPTGGQGYGYTF. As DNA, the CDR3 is TGTGCCAGCAGCCCGACAGGGGGCCAGGGATATGGCTACACCTTC.

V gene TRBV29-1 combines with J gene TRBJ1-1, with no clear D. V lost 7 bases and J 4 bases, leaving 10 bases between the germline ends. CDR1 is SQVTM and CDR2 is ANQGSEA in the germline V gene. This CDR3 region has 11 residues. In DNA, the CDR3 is TGCAGCGAGCGTCCGGGCACTGAAGCTTTCTTT. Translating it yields CSERPGTEAFF.

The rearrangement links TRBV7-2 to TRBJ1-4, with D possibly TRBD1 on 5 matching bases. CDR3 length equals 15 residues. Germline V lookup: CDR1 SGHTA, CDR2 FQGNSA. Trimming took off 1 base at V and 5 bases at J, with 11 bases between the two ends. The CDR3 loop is CASSLVAGGNEKLFF. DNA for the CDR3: TGTGCCAGCAGCTTAGTCGCTGGGGGAAATGAAAAACTGTTTTTT. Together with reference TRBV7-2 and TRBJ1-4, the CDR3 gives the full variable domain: GAGVSQSPSNKVTEKGKDVELRCDPISGHTALYWYRQSLGQGLEFLIYFQGNSAPDKSGLPSDRFSAERTGGSVSTLTIQRTQQEDSAVYLCASSLVAGGNEKLFFGSGTQLSVL.

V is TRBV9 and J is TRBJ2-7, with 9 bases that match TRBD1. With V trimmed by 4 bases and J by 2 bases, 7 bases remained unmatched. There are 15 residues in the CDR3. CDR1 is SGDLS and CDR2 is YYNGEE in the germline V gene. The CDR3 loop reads CASSPGQGRAYEQYF. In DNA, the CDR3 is TGTGCCAGCAGCCCAGGACAGGGGCGAGCCTACGAGCAGTACTTC.

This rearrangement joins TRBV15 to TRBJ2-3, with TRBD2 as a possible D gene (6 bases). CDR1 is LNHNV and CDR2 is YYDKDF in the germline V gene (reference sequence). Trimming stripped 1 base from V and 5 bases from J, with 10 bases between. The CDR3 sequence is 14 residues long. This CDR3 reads CATSRALGGDTQYF. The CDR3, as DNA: TGTGCCACCAGCAGAGCCCTCGGGGGAGATACGCAGTATTTT.

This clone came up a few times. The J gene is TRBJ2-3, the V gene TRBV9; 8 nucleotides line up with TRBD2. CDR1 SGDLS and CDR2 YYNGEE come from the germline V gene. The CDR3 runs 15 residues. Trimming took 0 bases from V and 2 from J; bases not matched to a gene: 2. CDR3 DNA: TGTGCCAGCAGCGTAGCCGGGAGGGCCACAGATACGCAGTATTTT. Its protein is CASSVAGRATDTQYF.

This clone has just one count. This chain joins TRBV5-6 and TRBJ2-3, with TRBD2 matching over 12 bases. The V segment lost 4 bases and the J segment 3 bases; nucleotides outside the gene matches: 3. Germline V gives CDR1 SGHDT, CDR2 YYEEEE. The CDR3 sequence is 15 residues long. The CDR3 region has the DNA TGTGCCAGCAGCCTCGGACTAGCGGGGACAGATACGCAGTATTTT. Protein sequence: CASSLGLAGTDTQYF.

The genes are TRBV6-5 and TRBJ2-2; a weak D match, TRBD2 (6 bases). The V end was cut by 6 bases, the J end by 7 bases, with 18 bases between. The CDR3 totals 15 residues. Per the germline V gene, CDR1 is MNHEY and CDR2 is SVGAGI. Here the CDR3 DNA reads TGTGCCAGCAGACCCCCGGGACTCCTATACGGGGAGCTGTTTTTT. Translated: CASRPPGLLYGELFF.

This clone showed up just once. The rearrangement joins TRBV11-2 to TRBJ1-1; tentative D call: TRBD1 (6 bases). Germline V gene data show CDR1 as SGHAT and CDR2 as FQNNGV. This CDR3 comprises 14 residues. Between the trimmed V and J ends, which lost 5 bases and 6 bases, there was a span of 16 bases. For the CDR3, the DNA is TGTGCCAGCAGCCCAGTCGGGGGCGCATCTGAAGCTTTCTTT. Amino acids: CASSPVGGASEAFF.

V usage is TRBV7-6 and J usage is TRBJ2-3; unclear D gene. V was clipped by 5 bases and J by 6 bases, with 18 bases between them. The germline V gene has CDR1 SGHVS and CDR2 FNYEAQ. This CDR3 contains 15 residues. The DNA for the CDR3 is TGTGCCAGCAGCCCAAAATCACAGTTCCTCGATACGCAGTATTTT. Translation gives CASSPKSQFLDTQYF.

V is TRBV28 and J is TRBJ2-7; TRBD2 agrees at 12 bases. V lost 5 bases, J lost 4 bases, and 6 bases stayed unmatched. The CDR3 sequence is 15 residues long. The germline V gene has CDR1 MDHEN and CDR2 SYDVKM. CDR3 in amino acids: CASSPLTSGRYEQYF. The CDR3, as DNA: TGTGCCAGCAGTCCCCTTACTAGCGGGAGGTACGAGCAGTACTTC.

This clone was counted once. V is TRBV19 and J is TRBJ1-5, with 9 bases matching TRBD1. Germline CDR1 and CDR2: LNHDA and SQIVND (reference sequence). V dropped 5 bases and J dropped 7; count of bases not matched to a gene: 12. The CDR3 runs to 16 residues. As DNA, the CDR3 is TGTGCCAGTAGTCCAGGGGACAGGGCGAGATACCAGCCCCAGCATTTT. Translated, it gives CASSPGDRARYQPQHF.

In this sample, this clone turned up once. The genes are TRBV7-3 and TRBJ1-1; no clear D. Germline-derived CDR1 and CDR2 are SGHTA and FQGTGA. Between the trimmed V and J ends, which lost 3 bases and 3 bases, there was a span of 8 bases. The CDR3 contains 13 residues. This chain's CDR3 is CASSFFRDTEAFF. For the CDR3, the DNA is TGTGCCAGCAGCTTCTTCCGGGACACTGAAGCTTTCTTT.

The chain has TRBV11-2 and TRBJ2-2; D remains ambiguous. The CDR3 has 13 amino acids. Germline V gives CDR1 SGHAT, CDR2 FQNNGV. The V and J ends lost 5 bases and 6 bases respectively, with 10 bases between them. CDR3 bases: TGTGCCAGCAGCCCCCCTGGGGCCGGGGAGCTGTTTTTT. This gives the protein CASSPPGAGELFF.

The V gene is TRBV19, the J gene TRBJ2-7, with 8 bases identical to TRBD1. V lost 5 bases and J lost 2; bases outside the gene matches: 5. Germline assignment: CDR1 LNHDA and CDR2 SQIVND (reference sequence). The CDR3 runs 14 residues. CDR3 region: CASSPWTGTYEQYF. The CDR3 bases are TGTGCCAGTAGTCCGTGGACAGGGACCTACGAGCAGTACTTC.

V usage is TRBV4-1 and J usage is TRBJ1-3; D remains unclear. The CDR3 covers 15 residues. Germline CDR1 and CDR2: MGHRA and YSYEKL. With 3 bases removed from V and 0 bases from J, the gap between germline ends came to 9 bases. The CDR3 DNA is TGCGCCAGCAGCCAGCGACTGATCTCTGGAAACACCATATATTTT. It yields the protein CASSQRLISGNTIYF.